This T cell receptor beta chain appears in the sequencing data of a study of cytomegalovirus exposure and HLA in healthy donors. Study in general: There were approximately 85 million unique TCRs (from HLA-typed donors) in an early data release. Study conclusions and caveats: Exclusion as indistinguishable affected some V segments, including TRBV6-2 and TRBV6-3. Immune exposure information available was restricted to CMV serostatus.

V lost 6 bases and J lost 5, with 7 bases in between. Germline V gives CDR1 MDHEN, CDR2 SYDVKM. The length of the CDR3 is 11 residues. As to this clone: Its target is not known.

Primers: 60 Vbeta forward and 13 Jbeta reverse. Authors' methods: A follow-up analysis tallied 70 million to 80 million unique TCR beta chains, approximately 10 million shared. Generated by immunoSEQ multiplex PCR, the TCRdb table keeps only in-frame clones and is missing some. The V and J calls and clone size are taken from that table; D and trimming were inferred from the DNA. Of roughly 130,000 clones in the sample, 65% to 90% are singletons; the top ten hold roughly 12%. Material for sequencing was PBMCs. The receptor's source is a male donor in good health and CMV-seropositive. This chain uses TRBV28 with TRBJ1-2; D possibly corresponds to TRBD1 (6 bases). This CDR3 is CASSQGYGYTF. As DNA, the CDR3 is TGTGCCAGCAGCCAGGGGTATGGCTACACCTTC.